This T cell receptor beta chain was documented in a study of shared clonotypes between healthy human individuals. Study-wide findings and caveats: Generation probabilities were higher for clonotypes shared across all four sorted-subset donors than for unshared ones. Only blood was sampled; tissue repertoires likely differ.

V dropped 2 bases and J dropped 2 bases, with 6 bases sitting between them. The germline V gene encodes CDR1 SGHVS and CDR2 FQNEAQ. The CDR3 consists of 13 residues. As for this clone: The antigen is unknown. The sample contains more than one DNA sequence encoding this CDR3.

Produced via immunoSEQ multiplex PCR; TCRdb's table is partial and in-frame only. The sample records 2,100,000 or so clones, 90% to 96% being singletons. The sample was naive CD4+ T cells sorted from blood. Subset described: CD45RA+ positively selected. This TCR was recovered from a man in his late teens or twenties in good health. The V and J genes are TRBV7-8 and TRBJ1-1; D is uncertain. CDR3 nucleotide sequence: TGTGCCAGCAGCTTAACCGGAAACACTGAAGCTTTCTTT. Residues: CASSLTGNTEAFF.